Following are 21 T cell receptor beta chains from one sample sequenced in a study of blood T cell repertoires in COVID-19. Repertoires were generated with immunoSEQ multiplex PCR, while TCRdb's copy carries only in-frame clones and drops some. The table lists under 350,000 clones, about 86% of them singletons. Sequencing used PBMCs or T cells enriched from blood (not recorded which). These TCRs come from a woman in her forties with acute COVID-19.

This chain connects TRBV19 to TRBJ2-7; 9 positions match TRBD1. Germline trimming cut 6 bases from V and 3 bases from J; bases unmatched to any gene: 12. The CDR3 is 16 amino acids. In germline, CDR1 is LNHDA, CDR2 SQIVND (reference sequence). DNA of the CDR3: TGTGCCAGTAGCACCCACGCCGGGACAGGGTTCTACGAGCAGTACTTC. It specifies CASSTHAGTGFYEQYF.

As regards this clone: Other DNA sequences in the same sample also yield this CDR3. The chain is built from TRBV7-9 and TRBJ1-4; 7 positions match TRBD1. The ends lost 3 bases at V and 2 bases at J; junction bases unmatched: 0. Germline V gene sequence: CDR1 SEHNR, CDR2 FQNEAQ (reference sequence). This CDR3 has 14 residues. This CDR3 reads CASSLGQTNEKLFF. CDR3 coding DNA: TGTGCCAGCAGCTTGGGACAGACTAATGAAAAACTGTTTTTT.

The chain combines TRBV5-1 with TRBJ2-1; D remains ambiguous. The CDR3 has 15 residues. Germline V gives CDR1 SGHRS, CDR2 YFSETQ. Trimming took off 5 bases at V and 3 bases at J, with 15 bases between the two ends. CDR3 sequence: CASRALEVLYNEQFF. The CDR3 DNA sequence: TGCGCCAGCAGAGCCCTAGAGGTTCTCTACAATGAGCAGTTCTTC.

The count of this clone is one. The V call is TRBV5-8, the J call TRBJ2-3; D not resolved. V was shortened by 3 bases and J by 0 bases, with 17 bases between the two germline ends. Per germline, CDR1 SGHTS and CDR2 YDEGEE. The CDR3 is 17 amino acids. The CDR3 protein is CASSSGRPTYSTDTQYF. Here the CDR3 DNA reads TGTGCCAGCAGCTCCGGCAGGCCAACCTATAGCACAGATACGCAGTATTTT. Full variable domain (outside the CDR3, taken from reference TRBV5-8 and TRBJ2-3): EAGVTQSPTHLIKTRGQQATLRCSPISGHTSVYWYQQALGLGLQFLLWYDEGEERNRGNFPPRFSGRQFPNYSSELNVNALELEDSALYLCASSSGRPTYSTDTQYFGPGTRLTVL.

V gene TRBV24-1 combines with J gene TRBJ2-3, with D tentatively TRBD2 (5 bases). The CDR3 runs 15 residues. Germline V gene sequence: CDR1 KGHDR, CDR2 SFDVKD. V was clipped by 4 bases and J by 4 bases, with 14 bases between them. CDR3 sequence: CATSEGMRAPDTQYF. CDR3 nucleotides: TGTGCCACCAGTGAGGGGATGAGGGCCCCAGATACGCAGTATTTT.

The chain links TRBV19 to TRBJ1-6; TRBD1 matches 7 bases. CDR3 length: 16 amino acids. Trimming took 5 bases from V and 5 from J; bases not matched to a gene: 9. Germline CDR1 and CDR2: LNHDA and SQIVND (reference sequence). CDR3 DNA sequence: TGTGCCAGTAGTCCTCGAGGGACAGATCATAATTCACCCCTCCACTTT. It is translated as CASSPRGTDHNSPLHF.

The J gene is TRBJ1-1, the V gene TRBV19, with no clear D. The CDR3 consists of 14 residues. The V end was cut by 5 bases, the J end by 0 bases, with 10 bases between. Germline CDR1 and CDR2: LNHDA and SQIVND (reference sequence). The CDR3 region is CASSLGRMNTEAFF. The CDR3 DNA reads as TGTGCCAGTAGTCTAGGGCGGATGAACACTGAAGCTTTCTTT.

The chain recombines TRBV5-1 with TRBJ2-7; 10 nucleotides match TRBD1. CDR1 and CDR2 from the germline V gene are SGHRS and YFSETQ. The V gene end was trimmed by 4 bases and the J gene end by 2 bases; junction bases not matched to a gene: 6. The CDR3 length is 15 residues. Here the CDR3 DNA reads TGCGCCAGCAGCATAACCGGGACAGGGGCCTACGAGCAGTACTTC. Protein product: CASSITGTGAYEQYF.

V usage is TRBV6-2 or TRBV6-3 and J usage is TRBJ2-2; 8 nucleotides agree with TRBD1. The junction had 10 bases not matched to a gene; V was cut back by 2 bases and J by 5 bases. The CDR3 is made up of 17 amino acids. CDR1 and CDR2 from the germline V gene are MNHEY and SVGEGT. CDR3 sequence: CASSYTAGQVGTGELFF. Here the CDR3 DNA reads TGTGCCAGCAGTTACACGGCGGGACAGGTGGGGACCGGGGAGCTGTTTTTT.

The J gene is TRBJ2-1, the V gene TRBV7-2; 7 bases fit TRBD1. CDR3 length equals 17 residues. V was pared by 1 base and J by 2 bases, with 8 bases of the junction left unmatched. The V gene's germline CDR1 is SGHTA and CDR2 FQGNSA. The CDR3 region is CASSLGPPGQTYNEQFF. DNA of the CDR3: TGTGCCAGCAGCTTAGGACCACCGGGACAGACCTACAATGAGCAGTTCTTC.

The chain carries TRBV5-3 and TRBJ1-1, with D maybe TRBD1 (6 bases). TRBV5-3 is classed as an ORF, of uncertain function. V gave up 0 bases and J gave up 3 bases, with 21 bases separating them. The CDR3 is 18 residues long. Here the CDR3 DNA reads TGTGCCAGAAGCTTGGCCGGATATGACAGGCGTTATGACACTGAAGCTTTCTTT. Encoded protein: CARSLAGYDRRYDTEAFF.

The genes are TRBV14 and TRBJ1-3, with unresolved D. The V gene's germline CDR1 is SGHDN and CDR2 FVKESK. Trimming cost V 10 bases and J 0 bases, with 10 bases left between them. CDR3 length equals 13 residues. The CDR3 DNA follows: TGTGCCACCGGGAGGTTCTCTGGAAACACCATATATTTT. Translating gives CATGRFSGNTIYF.

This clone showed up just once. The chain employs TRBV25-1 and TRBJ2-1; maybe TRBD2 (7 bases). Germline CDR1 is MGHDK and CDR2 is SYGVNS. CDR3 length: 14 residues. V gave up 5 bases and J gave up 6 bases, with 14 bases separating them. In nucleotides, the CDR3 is TGTGCCAGCAGTTTAAAGGGAGGGGGCAATGAGCAGTTCTTC. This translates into CASSLKGGGNEQFF.

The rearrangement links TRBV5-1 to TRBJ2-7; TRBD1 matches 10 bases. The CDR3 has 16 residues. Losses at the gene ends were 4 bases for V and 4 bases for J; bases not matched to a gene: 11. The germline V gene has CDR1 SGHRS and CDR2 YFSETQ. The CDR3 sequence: CASSASGQGMFYEQYF. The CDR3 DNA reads TGCGCCAGCAGCGCATCGGGACAGGGGATGTTTTACGAGCAGTACTTC.

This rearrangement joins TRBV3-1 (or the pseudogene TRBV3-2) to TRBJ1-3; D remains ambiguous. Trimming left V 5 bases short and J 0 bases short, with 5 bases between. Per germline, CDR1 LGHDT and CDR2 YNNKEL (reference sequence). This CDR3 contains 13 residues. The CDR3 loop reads CASSTSSGNTIYF. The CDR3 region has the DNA TGTGCCAGCAGCACAAGCTCTGGAAACACCATATATTTT.

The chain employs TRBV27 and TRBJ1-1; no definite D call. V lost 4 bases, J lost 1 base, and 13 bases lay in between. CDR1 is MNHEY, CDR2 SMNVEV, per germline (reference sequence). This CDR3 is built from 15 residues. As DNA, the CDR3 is TGTGCCAGCAGTTATTCTCCATATAGGAACACTGAAGCTTTCTTT. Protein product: CASSYSPYRNTEAFF.

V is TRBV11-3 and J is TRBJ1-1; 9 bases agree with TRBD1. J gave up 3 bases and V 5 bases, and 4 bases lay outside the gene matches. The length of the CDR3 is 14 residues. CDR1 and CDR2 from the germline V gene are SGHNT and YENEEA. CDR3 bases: TGTGCCAGCAGCAGGGACAGGGATCACACTGAAGCTTTCTTT. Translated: CASSRDRDHTEAFF.

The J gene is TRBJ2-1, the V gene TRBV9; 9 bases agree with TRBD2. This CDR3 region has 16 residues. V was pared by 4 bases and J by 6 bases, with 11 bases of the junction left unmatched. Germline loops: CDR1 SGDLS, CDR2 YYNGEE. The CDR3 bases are TGTGCCAGCAGCAAAGAACCCGGGACTAGCATCAATGAGCAGTTCTTC. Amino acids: CASSKEPGTSINEQFF.

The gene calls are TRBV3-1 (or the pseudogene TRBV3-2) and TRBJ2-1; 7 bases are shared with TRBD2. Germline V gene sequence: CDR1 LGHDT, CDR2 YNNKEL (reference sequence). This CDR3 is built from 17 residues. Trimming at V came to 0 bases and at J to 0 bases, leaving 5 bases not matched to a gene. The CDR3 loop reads CASSQELAGRSYNEQFF. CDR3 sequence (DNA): TGTGCCAGCAGCCAAGAGTTAGCGGGCCGCTCCTACAATGAGCAGTTCTTC.

The CDR3 loop is CASSSDSLGERNEQFF. The CDR3 DNA reads as TGTGCCAGTAGTTCGGACAGTCTTGGGGAGCGGAATGAGCAGTTCTTC. This chain connects TRBV19 to TRBJ2-1, with D possibly being TRBD1 (6 bases). The germline V gene has CDR1 LNHDA and CDR2 SQIVND (reference sequence). This CDR3 comprises 16 residues. The V gene lost 5 bases and the J gene lost 7 bases, with 21 bases spanning the gap.

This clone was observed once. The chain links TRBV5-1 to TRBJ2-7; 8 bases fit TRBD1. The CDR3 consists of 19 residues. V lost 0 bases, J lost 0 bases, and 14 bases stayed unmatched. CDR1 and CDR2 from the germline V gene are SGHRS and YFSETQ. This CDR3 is CASSLATDRDSRYSYEQYF. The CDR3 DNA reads TGCGCCAGCAGCTTGGCCACGGACAGGGATTCCCGATACTCCTACGAGCAGTACTTC. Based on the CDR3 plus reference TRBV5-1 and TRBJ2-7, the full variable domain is KAGVTQTPRYLIKTRGQQVTLSCSPISGHRSVSWYQQTPGQGLQFLFEYFSETQRNKGNFPGRFSGRQFSNSRSEMNVSTLELGDSALYLCASSLATDRDSRYSYEQYFGPGTRLTVT.